This TCR beta chain comes out of a study of CD8+CD57+ T cells in acquired aplastic anemia. Across the study: Around 3.5 ug was the average amount of DNA from sorted CD4+ and CD8+ cells.

TCR beta VDJ combinations and CDR3 sequences were profiled from genomic DNA. MiXCR, applied by TCRdb to the reads, yields one record per CDR3 protein. The repertoire holds 200,000 to 250,000 distinct CDR3 sequences, with roughly 50% as singletons. At least ten counts were recorded for this clonotype. The CDR3 sequence is 13 residues long. Germline CDR1 and CDR2: LNHDA and SQIVND (reference sequence). The J segment lost 1 base and the V segment lost 9 bases, leaving 2 bases of the junction unmatched. Flow cytometry had shown expanded CD8+CD57+ cells in the patients chosen for sequencing. The source of this sequence is a human donor with aplastic anemia. The chain couples TRBV19 to TRBJ2-3, with 9 bases fitting TRBD1. The sequenced sample consisted of sorted CD4+, CD8+, or CD8+CD57+ T cells (not recorded which) from PBMCs. The CDR3 loop is CASRTGGTDTQYF. CDR3 bases: TGTGCCAGCAGGACAGGGGGCACAGATACGCAGTATTTT.